Following are 21 T cell receptor beta chains from one sample sequenced in a study of T cells after posttransplantation cyclophosphamide. The assay was immunoSEQ multiplex PCR, and TCRdb's table has in-frame clones only and misses some. The data contain about 52,000 clones, roughly 92% of them singletons. The specimen was PBMCs. Source of these receptors: a woman in her twenties or thirties in good health and a related stem cell transplant donor.

The rearrangement uses TRBV4-3 and TRBJ2-2; 9 nucleotides agree with TRBD1. Germline V gene sequence: CDR1 LGHNA, CDR2 YSLEER. J gave up 7 bases and V 4 bases, and 7 bases lay outside the gene matches. The CDR3 length is 15 residues. CDR3 DNA: TGCGCCAGCAGCCCCCGGGACAGGGCGGGCGGGGAGCTGTTTTTT. This gives the protein CASSPRDRAGGELFF.

The gene calls are TRBV7-2 and TRBJ2-4, with no clear D. The CDR3 consists of 11 residues. V was trimmed by 6 bases and J by 5 bases, leaving 5 bases between them. Germline assignment: CDR1 SGHTA and CDR2 FQGNSA. This chain's CDR3 is CASSLQNIQYF. CDR3 in DNA: TGTGCCAGCAGTCTTCAAAACATTCAGTACTTC.

This chain links TRBV2 with TRBJ2-7, with 8 bases aligning to TRBD1. J gave up 5 bases and V 6 bases, and 9 bases lay outside the gene matches. This CDR3 is 14 amino acids long. Germline lookup yields CDR1 SNHLY and CDR2 FYNNEI. The CDR3, as DNA: TGTGCCAGCAGGTACAGGGGGACATCAAACGAGCAGTACTTC. Protein: CASRYRGTSNEQYF. Full variable domain (remainder filled in from reference TRBV2 and TRBJ2-7): EPEVTQTPSHQVTQMGQEVILRCVPISNHLYFYWYRQILGQKVEFLVSFYNNEISEKSEIFDDQFSVERPDGSNFTLKIRSTKLEDSAMYFCASRYRGTSNEQYFGPGTRLTVT.

V gene TRBV14 combines with J gene TRBJ1-4; D uncertain. The CDR3 covers 17 residues. Trimming took 1 base from V and 5 from J, leaving 17 bases between them. Per the germline V gene, CDR1 is SGHDN and CDR2 is FVKESK. The CDR3, as DNA: TGTGCCAGCAGCCAAGGGACTCTTCTGCTCGGGAATGAAAAACTGTTTTTT. Translated: CASSQGTLLLGNEKLFF.

The CDR3 region is CASSEVLAGALGGETQYF. The DNA of the CDR3 is TGTGCCAGCAGTGAAGTTTTAGCGGGGGCCCTCGGGGGGGAGACCCAGTACTTC. This chain joins TRBV6-1 and TRBJ2-5; 9 bases align to TRBD2. With V trimmed by 1 base and J by 5 bases, 14 bases remained unmatched. CDR1 MNHNS and CDR2 SASEGT come from the germline V gene. The length of the CDR3 is 18 residues.

The V call is TRBV2, the J call TRBJ2-3; 12 positions match TRBD2. The V and J ends lost 9 bases and 2 bases, in that order; junction bases with no gene match: 3. Germline values: CDR1 SNHLY, CDR2 FYNNEI. This CDR3 spans 14 amino acids. The CDR3 bases are TGTGCCAGAGGACTAGCGGGGCTCACAGATACGCAGTATTTT. Amino acid sequence: CARGLAGLTDTQYF.

The V call is TRBV9, the J call TRBJ2-1; D gene ambiguous. The CDR3 consists of 14 residues. Trimming left V 3 bases short and J 1 base short, with 8 bases between. CDR1 and CDR2 (germline): SGDLS, YYNGEE. The CDR3 coding sequence is TGTGCCAGCAGCGCCGGGTCGTCCTACAATGAGCAGTTCTTC. Its protein is CASSAGSSYNEQFF.

The rearrangement uses TRBV28 and TRBJ2-1, with D maybe TRBD1 (6 bases). Deletions cut 8 bases from V and 2 bases from J, with 16 bases between. Germline assignment: CDR1 MDHEN and CDR2 SYDVKM. The CDR3 has 15 residues. CDR3 loop: CASGPADSTYNEQFF. DNA of the CDR3: TGTGCCAGCGGTCCCGCGGACAGTACCTACAATGAGCAGTTCTTC.

The chain couples TRBV28 to TRBJ1-2, with 12 bases aligning to TRBD1. Germline V CDR1 and CDR2: MDHEN, SYDVKM. J was trimmed by 7 bases and V by 5 bases; bases with no gene match: 8. CDR3 length equals 15 residues. Here the CDR3 reads CASSLWDRGPSGYTF. The CDR3 DNA sequence: TGTGCCAGCAGTCTCTGGGACAGGGGGCCTAGTGGCTACACCTTC.

The J gene is TRBJ2-1, the V gene TRBV5-5; the match to TRBD1 covers 8 bases. The CDR3 has 16 residues. With 5 bases clipped from V and 4 bases from J, the junction kept 11 bases outside the gene matches. Germline V gene data show CDR1 as SGHKS and CDR2 as YYEKEE (reference sequence). The CDR3 region is CASSQRTGWKYNEQFF. CDR3 bases: TGTGCCAGCAGTCAACGGACAGGGTGGAAATACAATGAGCAGTTCTTC.

The chain joins TRBV7-6 to TRBJ1-6; D is possibly TRBD1 (6 bases). Deletions cut 4 bases from V and 7 bases from J, with 14 bases between. The CDR3 loop spans 15 amino acids. From germline, CDR1 is SGHVS and CDR2 FNYEAQ. The CDR3 loop is CASSSQGNRNSPLHF. CDR3 DNA: TGTGCCAGCAGCTCTCAGGGGAATCGGAATTCACCCCTCCACTTT.

This chain connects TRBV2 to TRBJ2-2; a weak D match, TRBD2 (6 bases). The V end was cut by 7 bases, the J end by 1 base, with 13 bases between. This CDR3 comprises 15 residues. CDR1 and CDR2 from the germline V gene are SNHLY and FYNNEI. CDR3 loop: CASKLKGLNTGELFF. CDR3 sequence (DNA): TGTGCCAGCAAATTAAAGGGACTGAACACCGGGGAGCTGTTTTTT.

This clone was observed a single time. V is TRBV7-2 and J is TRBJ1-4; D not certain. This CDR3 has 15 amino acids. CDR1 is SGHTA, CDR2 FQGNSA, per germline. Deletions cut 3 bases from V and 13 bases from J, with 21 bases between. The CDR3 nucleotides read TGTGCCAGCAGCTTGGGTGTTAGTCGGGGAAGTGGACTGTTTTTT. Its translation is CASSLGVSRGSGLFF.

This chain links TRBV6-1 with TRBJ2-2; 7 bases fit TRBD1. There are 13 residues in the CDR3. J was trimmed by 8 bases and V by 5 bases; bases with no gene match: 5. Germline loops: CDR1 MNHNS, CDR2 SASEGT. CDR3 sequence (DNA): TGTGCCAGCAGTACACGGACAGGAGGGGAGCTGTTTTTT. Amino acid sequence: CASSTRTGGELFF.

This clone was detected only a few times. The rearrangement uses TRBV4-2 and TRBJ2-7; no clear D. V was shortened by 1 base and J by 2 bases, with 12 bases between the two germline ends. This CDR3 region has 15 residues. Per germline, CDR1 LGHNA and CDR2 YNFKEQ. For the CDR3, the DNA is TGTGCCAGCAGCCAAGTAGCCCAAATCACCTACGAGCAGTACTTC. Its translation: CASSQVAQITYEQYF.

The chain is built from TRBV28 and TRBJ1-2; a possible D gene is TRBD1 (6 bases). Germline-derived CDR1 and CDR2 are MDHEN and SYDVKM. With 2 bases removed from V and 4 bases from J, the gap between germline ends came to 17 bases. The CDR3 length is 16 residues. CDR3: CASSLGGADSVYGYTF. As DNA, the CDR3 is TGTGCCAGCAGTTTAGGGGGGGCGGACTCTGTCTATGGCTACACCTTC.

V and J are TRBV7-6 and TRBJ2-7, with a weak D call TRBD1 (5 bases). Trimming removed 1 base at V and 2 bases at J, with 12 bases between. Germline CDR1 reads SGHVS; CDR2 reads FNYEAQ. The CDR3 spans 15 residues. This chain's CDR3 is CASSLGQGIPYEQYF. In DNA form, the CDR3 reads TGTGCCAGCAGCTTAGGTCAGGGTATTCCCTACGAGCAGTACTTC.

This CDR3 is CASSPYEGGGGNQPQHF. The CDR3 bases are TGTGCCAGCTCACCATATGAAGGCGGCGGTGGCAATCAGCCCCAGCATTTT. The rearrangement links TRBV18 to TRBJ1-5; D gene uncertain. The germline V gene has CDR1 KGHSH and CDR2 LQKENI. Trimming left V 2 bases short and J 2 bases short, with 16 bases between. The CDR3 is 17 residues long. Filled out from reference TRBV18 and TRBJ1-5, the complete variable domain reads NAGVMQNPRHLVRRRGQEARLRCSPMKGHSHVYWYRQLPEEGLKFMVYLQKENIIDESGMPKERFSAEFPKEGPSILRIQQVVRGDSAAYFCASSPYEGGGGNQPQHFGDGTRLSIL.

This clone appeared a single time. The chain has TRBV2 and TRBJ1-2, with D maybe TRBD1 (6 bases). V lost 3 bases to trimming and J lost 7 bases, with 21 bases between them. CDR3 size: 16 residues. Looked up from germline, CDR1 is SNHLY and CDR2 is FYNNEI. This chain's CDR3 is CASSDSGGANVGGYTF. The CDR3 coding sequence is TGTGCCAGCAGTGACTCGGGGGGCGCAAATGTCGGTGGCTACACCTTC.

The chain couples TRBV5-6 to TRBJ2-1; D is ambiguous. The CDR3 sequence is 12 residues long. V lost 2 bases and J 13 bases, leaving 13 bases between the germline ends. CDR1 is SGHDT, CDR2 YYEEEE, per germline. Here the CDR3 reads CASSFWSRDQFF. The CDR3 DNA follows: TGTGCCAGCAGCTTCTGGAGTCGTGATCAGTTCTTC.

V usage is TRBV5-4 and J usage is TRBJ1-4; 8 nucleotides line up with TRBD1. CDR3 length: 17 amino acids. Trimming at V came to 3 bases and at J to 8 bases, leaving 15 bases not matched to a gene. Germline values: CDR1 SGHNT, CDR2 YYREEE (reference sequence). The CDR3 is CASSSNVKTGVREKLFF. For the CDR3, the DNA is TGTGCCAGCAGCTCAAACGTTAAGACAGGGGTTAGAGAAAAACTGTTTTTT.